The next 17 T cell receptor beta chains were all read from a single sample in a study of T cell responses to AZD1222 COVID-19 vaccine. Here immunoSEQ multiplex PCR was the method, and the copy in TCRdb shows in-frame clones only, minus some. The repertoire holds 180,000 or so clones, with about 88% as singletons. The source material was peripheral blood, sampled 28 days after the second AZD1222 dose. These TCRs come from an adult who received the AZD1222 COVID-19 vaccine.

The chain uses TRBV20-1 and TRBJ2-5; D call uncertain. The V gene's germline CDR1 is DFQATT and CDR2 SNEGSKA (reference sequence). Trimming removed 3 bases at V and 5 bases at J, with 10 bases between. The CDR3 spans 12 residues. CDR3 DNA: TGCAGTGCTAGTCCTATCTTGGAGACCCAGTACTTC. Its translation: CSASPILETQYF.

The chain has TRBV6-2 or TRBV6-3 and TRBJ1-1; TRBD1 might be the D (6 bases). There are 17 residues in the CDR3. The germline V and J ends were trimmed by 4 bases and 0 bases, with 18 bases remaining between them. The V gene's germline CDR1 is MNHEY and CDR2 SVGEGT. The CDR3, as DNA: TGTGCCAGCAGTTCGTCCCGGGGGGCAATCATGAACACTGAAGCTTTCTTT. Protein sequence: CASSSSRGAIMNTEAFF.

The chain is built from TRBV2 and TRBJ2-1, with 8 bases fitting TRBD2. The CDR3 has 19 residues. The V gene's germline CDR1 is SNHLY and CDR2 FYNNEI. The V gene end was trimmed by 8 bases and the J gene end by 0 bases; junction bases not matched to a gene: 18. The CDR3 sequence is CASSRTRAGGPSSYNEQFF. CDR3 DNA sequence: TGTGCCAGCTCCCGGACTCGGGCGGGAGGCCCGAGCTCCTACAATGAGCAGTTCTTC. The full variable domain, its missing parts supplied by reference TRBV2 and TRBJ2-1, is EPEVTQTPSHQVTQMGQEVILRCVPISNHLYFYWYRQILGQKVEFLVSFYNNEISEKSEIFDDQFSVERPDGSNFTLKIRSTKLEDSAMYFCASSRTRAGGPSSYNEQFFGPGTRLTVL.

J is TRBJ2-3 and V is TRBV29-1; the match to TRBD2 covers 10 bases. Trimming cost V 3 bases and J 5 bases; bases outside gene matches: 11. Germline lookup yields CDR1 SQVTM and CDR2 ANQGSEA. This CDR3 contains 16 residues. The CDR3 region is CSVEAIAGGGGDTQYF. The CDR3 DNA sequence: TGCAGCGTTGAGGCCATAGCGGGAGGCGGAGGAGATACGCAGTATTTT.

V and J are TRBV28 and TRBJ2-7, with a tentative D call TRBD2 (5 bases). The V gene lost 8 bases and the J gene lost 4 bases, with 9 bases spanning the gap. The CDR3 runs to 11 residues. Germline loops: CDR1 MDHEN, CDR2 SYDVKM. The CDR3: CASRGTYEQYF. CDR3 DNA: TGTGCCAGCCGGGGAACTTACGAGCAGTACTTC.

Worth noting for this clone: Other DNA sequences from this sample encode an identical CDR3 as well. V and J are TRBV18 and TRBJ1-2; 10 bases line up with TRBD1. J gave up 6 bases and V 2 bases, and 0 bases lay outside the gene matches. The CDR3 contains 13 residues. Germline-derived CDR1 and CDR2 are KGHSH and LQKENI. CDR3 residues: CASSPGQGDGYTF. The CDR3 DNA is TGTGCCAGCTCACCAGGACAGGGGGATGGCTACACCTTC.

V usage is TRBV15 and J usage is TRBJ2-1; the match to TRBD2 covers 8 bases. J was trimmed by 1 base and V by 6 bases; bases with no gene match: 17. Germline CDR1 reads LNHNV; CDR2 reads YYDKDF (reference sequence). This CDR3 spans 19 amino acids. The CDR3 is CATSPPSGRTLLSYNEQFF. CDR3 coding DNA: TGTGCCACCAGTCCACCGAGCGGGAGAACTCTCCTATCCTACAATGAGCAGTTCTTC.

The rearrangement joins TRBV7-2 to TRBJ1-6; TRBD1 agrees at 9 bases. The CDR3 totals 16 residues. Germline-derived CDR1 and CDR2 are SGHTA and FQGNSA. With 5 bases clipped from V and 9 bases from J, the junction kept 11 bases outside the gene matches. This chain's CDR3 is CASSLQGATGGSPLHF. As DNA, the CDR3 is TGTGCCAGCAGCCTACAGGGGGCGACTGGGGGTTCACCCCTCCACTTT.

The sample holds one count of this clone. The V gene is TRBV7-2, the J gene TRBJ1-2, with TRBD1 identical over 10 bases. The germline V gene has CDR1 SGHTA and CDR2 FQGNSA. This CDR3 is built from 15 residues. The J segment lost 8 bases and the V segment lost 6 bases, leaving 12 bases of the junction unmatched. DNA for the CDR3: TGTGCCAGCAGTCCATTCACAGGACAGGGGGGAGGCTACACCTTC. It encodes CASSPFTGQGGGYTF.

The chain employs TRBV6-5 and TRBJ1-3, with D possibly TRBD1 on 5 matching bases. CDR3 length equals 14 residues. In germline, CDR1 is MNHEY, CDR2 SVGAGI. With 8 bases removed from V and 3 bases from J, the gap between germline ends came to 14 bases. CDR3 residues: CASGPIGGGNTIYF. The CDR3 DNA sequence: TGTGCCAGCGGACCCATCGGGGGTGGAAACACCATATATTTT.

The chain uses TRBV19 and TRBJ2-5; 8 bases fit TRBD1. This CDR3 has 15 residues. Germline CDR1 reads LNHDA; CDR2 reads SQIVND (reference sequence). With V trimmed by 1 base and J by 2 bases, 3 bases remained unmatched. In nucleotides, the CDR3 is TGTGCCAGTAGTATAGGAGGACAGGGACAAGAGACCCAGTACTTC. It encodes CASSIGGQGQETQYF.

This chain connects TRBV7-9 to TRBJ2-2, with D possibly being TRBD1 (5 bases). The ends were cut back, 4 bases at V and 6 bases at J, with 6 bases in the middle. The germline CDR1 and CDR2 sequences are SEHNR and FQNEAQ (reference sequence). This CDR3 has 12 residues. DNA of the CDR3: TGTGCCAGCAGCTCCAGGGCCGGGGAGCTGTTTTTT. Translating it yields CASSSRAGELFF.

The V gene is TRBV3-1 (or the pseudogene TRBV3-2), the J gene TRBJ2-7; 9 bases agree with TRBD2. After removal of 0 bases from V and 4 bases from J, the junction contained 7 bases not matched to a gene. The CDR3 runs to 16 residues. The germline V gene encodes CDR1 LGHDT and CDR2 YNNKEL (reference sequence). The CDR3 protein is CASSQDLGSGRYEQYF. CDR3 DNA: TGTGCCAGCAGCCAAGATCTCGGTAGCGGGAGATACGAGCAGTACTTC.

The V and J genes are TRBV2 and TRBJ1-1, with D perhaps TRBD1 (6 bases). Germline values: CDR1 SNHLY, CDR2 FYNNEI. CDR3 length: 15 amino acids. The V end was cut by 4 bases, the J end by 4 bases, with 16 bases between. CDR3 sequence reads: CASSARGAGGTEAFF. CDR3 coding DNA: TGTGCCAGCAGTGCCCGGGGGGCGGGGGGCACTGAAGCTTTCTTT. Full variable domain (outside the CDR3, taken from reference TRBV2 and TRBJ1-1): EPEVTQTPSHQVTQMGQEVILRCVPISNHLYFYWYRQILGQKVEFLVSFYNNEISEKSEIFDDQFSVERPDGSNFTLKIRSTKLEDSAMYFCASSARGAGGTEAFFGQGTRLTVV.

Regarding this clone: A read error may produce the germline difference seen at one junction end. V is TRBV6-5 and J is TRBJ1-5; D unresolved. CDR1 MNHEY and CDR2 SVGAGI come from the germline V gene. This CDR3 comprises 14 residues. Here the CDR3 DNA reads TGTGCTAGCAGTCCCCTGGGTGAGGGAGGAGCCCAGCATTTT. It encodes CASSPLGEGGAQHF.

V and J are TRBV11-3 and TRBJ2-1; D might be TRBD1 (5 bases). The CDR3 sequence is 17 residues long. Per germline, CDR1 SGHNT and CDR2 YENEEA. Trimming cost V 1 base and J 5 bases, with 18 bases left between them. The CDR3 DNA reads TGTGCCAGCAGCTTAGTCCATGGGCAGGGCCCCAACAATGAGCAGTTCTTC. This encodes CASSLVHGQGPNNEQFF. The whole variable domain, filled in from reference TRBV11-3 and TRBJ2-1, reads EAGVVQSPRYKIIEKKQPVAFWCNPISGHNTLYWYLQNLGQGPELLIRYENEEAVDDSQLPKDRFSAERLKGVDSTLKIQPAELGDSAVYLCASSLVHGQGPNNEQFFGPGTRLTVL.

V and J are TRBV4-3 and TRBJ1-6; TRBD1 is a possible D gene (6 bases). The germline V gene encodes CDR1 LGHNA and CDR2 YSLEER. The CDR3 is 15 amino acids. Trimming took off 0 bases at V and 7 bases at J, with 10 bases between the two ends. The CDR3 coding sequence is TGCGCCAGCAGCCAAGAAGGGGGGCTGAATTCACCCCTCCACTTT. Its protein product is CASSQEGGLNSPLHF.